The following is a TCR beta chain sequence with its context. What this receptor recognizes is not known. No much larger clone exists at a distance of one base, and base qualities are not known. These data belong to a study of shared clonotypes between healthy human individuals (TCRdb year 2020). For the study in its entirety: The cohort included a few men and a couple of women between 18 and 49 years of age. To increase sequencing depth and limit assay-specific biases, TCR repertoire library preparation and sequencing were carried out by different laboratories using diverse techniques. Between about 0.85 and 10 billion PBMCs per donor were obtained by leukapheresis. Per donor, three plates each were used for CD4 naive and CD4 memory, two for CD8 naive, and one for CD8 memory. Blood TCR repertoires of five healthy adults were deeply sequenced to estimate repertoire size and the extent of clonotype sharing between individuals. The study at large found these results: Because the study included only a small number of donors, the genetic and exposure-history diversity represented was limited. Based on pairwise subsampling, the degree of clonotype sharing among donors was expected to be affected by sequencing depth. Higher generation probabilities were observed for clonotypes shared by all four sorted-subset donors than for non-shared clonotypes. Sampling was restricted to blood, and TCR repertoires in tissue are likely to differ from TCR repertoires in blood. Incomplete sequencing was indicated by rarefaction of sorted-subset datasets, despite the large sequencing depth. Naive subsets generally had larger estimated clonotype richness than memory subsets did. Sharing across four donors was observed for around 5% of naive CD4, less than 4% of naive CD8, over 2% of memory CD4, and about 0.4% of memory CD8 clonotypes.

Using the deep immunoSEQ assay, multiplex PCR amplified TCR CDR3 regions from genomic DNA. For each cell subset, the extracted genomic DNA was distributed evenly across all wells of several immunoSEQ 96-well plates, and each plate served as one replicate. For sorted subsets, each replicate PCR was loaded with 200 ng genomic DNA, equivalent to 25,000 to 35,000 T cell genomes. Purified libraries were quantified with a Qubit 3.0 fluorometer, sized on a Bioanalyzer 2100, and re-quantified with the KAPA Library Quantification kit. A separate single-read 150-cycle Illumina NextSeq 550 flow cell was used to sequence each immunoSEQ 96-well plate. In the authors' own workflow: Because the immunoSEQ output held only junctional sequences and lacked quality scores, the filtering could not match the filtering applied to full-length reads. To assign V/J genes and CDR3, sequences were annotated against IMGT germline references using PyIR, a Python wrapper for IgBLAST v1.9. Any read was removed if the V/J assignment was weak (E-value above 1e-6), the CDR3 was missing, or the read contained stop codons, out-of-frame junctions, or ambiguous translated residues. A V3J clonotype was defined by an identical inferred V gene, J gene, and CDR3 amino acid sequence. Percentage overlap between repertoires was calculated by dividing the number of shared unique clonotypes by the size of the smaller repertoire. Richness of each repertoire was evaluated using RTK rarefaction, the Chao1 estimator, and Recon v2.1 estimates of unobserved clonotypes. For all TCRbeta clonotypes obtained by the gDNA method from a few donors, generation probabilities were computed with OLGA. TCRdb obtained this table from immuneACCESS and retained in-frame rearrangements with V and J assigned. These tables miss some clones; where compared with another copy, unresolved V genes account for less than half of the shortfall, and the remainder is unexplained. The V and J calls and clone size come from that table; D and trimming were worked out from the DNA. The sample data list roughly 2.5 million clones, and 85% to 95% of these were observed just once. Roughly 0.15% of the sample comes from the top ten.

Healthy HIV-negative adults with no recently reported acute infections or vaccinations were included as donors. Every donor was a Caucasian adult residing in Nashville, Tennessee, USA. CD4+ T cells were enriched through magnetic negative selection, after which naive cells were positively selected on CD45RA and the remaining negative fraction served as the memory subset. After blood collection by leukapheresis, PBMCs were isolated using Ficoll-Histopaque density gradient centrifugation and then cryopreserved in the vapor phase of liquid nitrogen. Analytical flow cytometry was used to check the purity and quantity of each magnetically sorted T cell population. From each sorted fraction, genomic DNA was isolated and quantified by UV absorbance on a Nanodrop 2000c. The CDR3 runs 13 residues from the cysteine to the phenylalanine. Only the CDR3 region is kept as DNA, spanning 39 bases read in frame from base 1. The germline V gene (reference sequence) yields SEHNR for CDR1 and FQNEAQ for CDR2. For this chain, trimming is 5 bases at the V end and 11 bases at the J end, and the number of junction bases without a gene match is 11.

The receptor comes from a man younger than 35 in good health. Material for sequencing was naive CD4+ T cells sorted from blood. The intended sense of this specimen's cell subset or site label: CD45RA+ positively selected. The chain was built from TRBV7-9 and TRBJ2-5, and 7 junction bases match TRBD1. The DNA sequence is given as TGTGCCAGCAGCCCCGAGGGGGCTGGTGTACAGTACTTC. Translated, this is CASSPEGAGVQYF.